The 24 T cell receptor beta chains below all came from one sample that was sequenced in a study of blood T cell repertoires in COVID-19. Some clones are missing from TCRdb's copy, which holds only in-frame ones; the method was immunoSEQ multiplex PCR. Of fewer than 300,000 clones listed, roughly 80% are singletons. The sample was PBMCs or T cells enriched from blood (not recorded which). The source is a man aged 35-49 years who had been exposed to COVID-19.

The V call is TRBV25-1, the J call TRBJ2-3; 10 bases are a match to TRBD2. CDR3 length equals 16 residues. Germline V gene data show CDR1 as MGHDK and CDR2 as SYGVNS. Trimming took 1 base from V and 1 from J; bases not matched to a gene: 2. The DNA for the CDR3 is TGTGCCAGCAGTGAATTCCTAGCGGGAGGCACAGATACGCAGTATTTT. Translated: CASSEFLAGGTDTQYF. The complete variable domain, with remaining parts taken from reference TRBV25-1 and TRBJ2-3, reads EADIYQTPRYLVIGTGKKITLECSQTMGHDKMYWYQQDPGMELHLIHYSYGVNSTEKGDLSSESTVSRIRTEHFPLTLESARPSHTSQYLCASSEFLAGGTDTQYFGPGTRLTVL.

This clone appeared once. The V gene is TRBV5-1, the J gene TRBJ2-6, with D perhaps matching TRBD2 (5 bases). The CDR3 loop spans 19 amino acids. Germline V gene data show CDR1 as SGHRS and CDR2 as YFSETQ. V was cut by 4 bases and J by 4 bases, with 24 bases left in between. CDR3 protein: CASSKWSYNGEPGANVLTF. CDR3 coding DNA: TGCGCCAGCAGCAAATGGAGTTACAACGGGGAACCCGGGGCCAACGTCCTGACTTTC.

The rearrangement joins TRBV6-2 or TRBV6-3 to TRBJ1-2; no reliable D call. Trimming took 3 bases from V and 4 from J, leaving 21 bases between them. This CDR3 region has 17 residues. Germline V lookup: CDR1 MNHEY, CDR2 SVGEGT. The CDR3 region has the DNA TGTGCCAGCAGTTATCAAGCGGCCGAAAGCCGGGCCTATGGCTACACCTTC. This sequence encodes CASSYQAAESRAYGYTF.

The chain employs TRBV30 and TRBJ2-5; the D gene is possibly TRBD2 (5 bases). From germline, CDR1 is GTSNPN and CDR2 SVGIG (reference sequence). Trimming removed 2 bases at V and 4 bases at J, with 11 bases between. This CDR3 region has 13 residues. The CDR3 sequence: CAWSTLEGETQYF. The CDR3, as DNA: TGTGCCTGGAGTACGCTAGAGGGAGAGACCCAGTACTTC.

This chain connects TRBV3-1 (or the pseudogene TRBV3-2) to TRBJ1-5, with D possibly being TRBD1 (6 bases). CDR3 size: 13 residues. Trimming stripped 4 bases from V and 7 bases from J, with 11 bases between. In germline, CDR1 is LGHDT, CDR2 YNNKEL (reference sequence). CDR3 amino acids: CASSLKGGQPQHF. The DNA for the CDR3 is TGTGCCAGCAGCCTAAAGGGGGGGCAGCCCCAGCATTTT.

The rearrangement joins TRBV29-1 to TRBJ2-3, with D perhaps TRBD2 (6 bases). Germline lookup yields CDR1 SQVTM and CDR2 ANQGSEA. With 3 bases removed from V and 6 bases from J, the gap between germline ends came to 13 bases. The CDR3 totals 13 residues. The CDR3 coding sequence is TGCAGCGTTGATTTGGAGGGCCCCGATACGCAGTATTTT. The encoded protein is CSVDLEGPDTQYF.

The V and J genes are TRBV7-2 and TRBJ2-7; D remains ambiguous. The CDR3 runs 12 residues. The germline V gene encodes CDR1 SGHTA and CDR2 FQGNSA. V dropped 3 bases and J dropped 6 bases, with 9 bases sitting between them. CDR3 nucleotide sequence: TGTGCCAGCAGCTTCCGAGGCGGCGAGCAGTACTTC. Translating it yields CASSFRGGEQYF.

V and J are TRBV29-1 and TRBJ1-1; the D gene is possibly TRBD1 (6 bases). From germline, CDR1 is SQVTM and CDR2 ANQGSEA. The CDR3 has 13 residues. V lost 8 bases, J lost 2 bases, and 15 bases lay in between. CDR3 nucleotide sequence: TGCAGCACACTTGGACAGCCTAACACTGAAGCTTTCTTT. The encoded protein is CSTLGQPNTEAFF.

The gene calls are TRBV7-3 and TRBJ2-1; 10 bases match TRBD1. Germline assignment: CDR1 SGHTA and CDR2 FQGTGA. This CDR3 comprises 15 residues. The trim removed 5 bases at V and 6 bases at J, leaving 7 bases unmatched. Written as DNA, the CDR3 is TGTGCCAGCAGCCCGACCCGGACAGGGGGCAATGAGCAGTTCTTC. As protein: CASSPTRTGGNEQFF.

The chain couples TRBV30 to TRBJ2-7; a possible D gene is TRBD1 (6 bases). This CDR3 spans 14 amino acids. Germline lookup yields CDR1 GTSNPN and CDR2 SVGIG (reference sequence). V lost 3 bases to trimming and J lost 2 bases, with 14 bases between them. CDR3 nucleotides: TGTGCCTGGAGAACAGGGCGCTCTACCTACGAGCAGTACTTC. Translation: CAWRTGRSTYEQYF. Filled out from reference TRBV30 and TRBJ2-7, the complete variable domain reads SQTIHQWPATLVQPVGSPLSLECTVEGTSNPNLYWYRQAAGRGLQLLFYSVGIGQISSEVPQNLSASRPQDRQFILSSKKLLLSDSGFYLCAWRTGRSTYEQYFGPGTRLTVT.

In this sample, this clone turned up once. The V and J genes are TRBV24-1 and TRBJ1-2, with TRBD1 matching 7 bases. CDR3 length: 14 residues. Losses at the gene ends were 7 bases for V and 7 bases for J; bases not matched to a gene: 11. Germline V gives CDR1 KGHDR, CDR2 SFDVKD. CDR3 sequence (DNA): TGTGCCACCAGGGGGACAGTTGATAAGGGTGGCTACACCTTC. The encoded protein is CATRGTVDKGGYTF.

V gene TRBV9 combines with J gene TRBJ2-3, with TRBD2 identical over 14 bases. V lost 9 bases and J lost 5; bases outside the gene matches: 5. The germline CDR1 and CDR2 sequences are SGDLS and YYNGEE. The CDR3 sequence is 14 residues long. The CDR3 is CATGTSGSGDTQYF. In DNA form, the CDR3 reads TGTGCCACTGGGACTAGCGGGAGTGGAGATACGCAGTATTTT.

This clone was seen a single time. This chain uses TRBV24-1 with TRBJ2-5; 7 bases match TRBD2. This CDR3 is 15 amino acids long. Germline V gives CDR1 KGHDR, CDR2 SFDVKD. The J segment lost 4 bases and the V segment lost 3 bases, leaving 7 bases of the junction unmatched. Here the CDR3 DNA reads TGTGCCACCAGTGATCCCGGACTAGTCCCAGAGACCCAGTACTTC. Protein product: CATSDPGLVPETQYF.

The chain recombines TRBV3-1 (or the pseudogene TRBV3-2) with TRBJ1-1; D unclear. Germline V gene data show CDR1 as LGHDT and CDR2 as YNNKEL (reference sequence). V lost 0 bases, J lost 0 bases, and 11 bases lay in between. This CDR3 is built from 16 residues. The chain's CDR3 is CASSQDRSRVNTEAFF. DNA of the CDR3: TGTGCCAGCAGCCAAGATCGTTCGAGGGTGAACACTGAAGCTTTCTTT.

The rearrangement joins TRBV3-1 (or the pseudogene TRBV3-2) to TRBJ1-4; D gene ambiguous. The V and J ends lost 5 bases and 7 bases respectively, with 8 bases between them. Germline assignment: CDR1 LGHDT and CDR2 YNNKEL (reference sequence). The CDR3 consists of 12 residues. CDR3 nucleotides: TGTGCCAGCAGCGCAACGGGTGAAAAACTGTTTTTT. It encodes CASSATGEKLFF.

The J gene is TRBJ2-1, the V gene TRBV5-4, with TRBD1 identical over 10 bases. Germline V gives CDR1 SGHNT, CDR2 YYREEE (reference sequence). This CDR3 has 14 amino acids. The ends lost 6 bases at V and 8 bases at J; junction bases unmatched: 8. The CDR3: CASKWDRGMYEQFF. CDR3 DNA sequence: TGTGCCAGCAAGTGGGACAGGGGAATGTATGAGCAGTTCTTC.

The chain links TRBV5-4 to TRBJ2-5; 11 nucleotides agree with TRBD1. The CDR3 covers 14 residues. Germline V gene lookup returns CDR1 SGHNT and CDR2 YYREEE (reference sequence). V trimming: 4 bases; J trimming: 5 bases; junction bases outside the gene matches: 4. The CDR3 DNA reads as TGTGCCAGCAGCAGGGACAGGGGGGCGGAGACCCAGTACTTC. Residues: CASSRDRGAETQYF. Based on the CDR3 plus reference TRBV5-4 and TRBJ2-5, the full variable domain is ETGVTQSPTHLIKTRGQQVTLRCSSQSGHNTVSWYQQALGQGPQFIFQYYREEENGRGNFPPRFSGLQFPNYSSELNVNALELDDSALYLCASSRDRGAETQYFGPGTRLLVL.

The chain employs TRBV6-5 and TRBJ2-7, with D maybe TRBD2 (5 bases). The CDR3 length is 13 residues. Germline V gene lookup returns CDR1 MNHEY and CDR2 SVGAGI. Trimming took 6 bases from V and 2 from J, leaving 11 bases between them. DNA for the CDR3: TGTGCCAGCAGGCCCGGGATCGCCTACGAGCAGTACTTC. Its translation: CASRPGIAYEQYF.

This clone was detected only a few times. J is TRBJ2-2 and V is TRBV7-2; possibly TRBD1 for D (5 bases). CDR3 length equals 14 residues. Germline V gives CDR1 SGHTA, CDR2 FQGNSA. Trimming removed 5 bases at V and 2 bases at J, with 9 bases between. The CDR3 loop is CASSLDINTGELFF. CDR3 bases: TGTGCCAGCAGCCTGGACATAAACACCGGGGAGCTGTTTTTT.

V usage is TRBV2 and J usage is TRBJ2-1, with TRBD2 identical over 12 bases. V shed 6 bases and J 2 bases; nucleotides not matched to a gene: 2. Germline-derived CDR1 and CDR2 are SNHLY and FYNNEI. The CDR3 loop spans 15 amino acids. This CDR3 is CASRRTSGTYNEQFF. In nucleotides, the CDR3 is TGTGCCAGCAGGAGGACTAGCGGGACCTACAATGAGCAGTTCTTC.

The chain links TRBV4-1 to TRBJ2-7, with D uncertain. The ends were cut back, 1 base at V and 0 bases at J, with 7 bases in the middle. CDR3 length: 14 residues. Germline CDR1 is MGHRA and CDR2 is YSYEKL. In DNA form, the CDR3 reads TGCGCCAGCAGCCAAGGCGGATTCTCCTACGAGCAGTACTTC. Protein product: CASSQGGFSYEQYF.

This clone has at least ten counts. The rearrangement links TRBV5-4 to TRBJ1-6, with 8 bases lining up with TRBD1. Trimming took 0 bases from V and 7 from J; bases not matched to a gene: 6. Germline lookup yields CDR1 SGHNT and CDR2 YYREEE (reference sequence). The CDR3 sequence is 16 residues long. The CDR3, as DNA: TGTGCCAGCAGCTTGGCCCGACAGGGGCCCAATTCACCCCTCCACTTT. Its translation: CASSLARQGPNSPLHF. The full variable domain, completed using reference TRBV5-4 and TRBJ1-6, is ETGVTQSPTHLIKTRGQQVTLRCSSQSGHNTVSWYQQALGQGPQFIFQYYREEENGRGNFPPRFSGLQFPNYSSELNVNALELDDSALYLCASSLARQGPNSPLHFGNGTRLTVT.

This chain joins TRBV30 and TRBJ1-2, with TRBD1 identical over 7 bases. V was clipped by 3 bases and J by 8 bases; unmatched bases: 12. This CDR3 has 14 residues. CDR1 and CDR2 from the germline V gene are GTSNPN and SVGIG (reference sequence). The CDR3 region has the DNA TGTGCCTGGAGCGACCGACAGGGTTGGAAAGGCTACACCTTC. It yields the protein CAWSDRQGWKGYTF.

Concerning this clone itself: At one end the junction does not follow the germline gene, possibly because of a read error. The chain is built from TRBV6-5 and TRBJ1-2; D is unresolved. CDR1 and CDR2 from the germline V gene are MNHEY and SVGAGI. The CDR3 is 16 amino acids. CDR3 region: CVSSYSNSAWDYGYTF. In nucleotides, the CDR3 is TGTGTCAGCAGTTACTCGAACTCAGCGTGGGACTATGGCTACACCTTC.